This T cell receptor (beta chain) came from a study of T-cell reconstitution after alpha-beta-depleted transplantation in children. This clonotype was found a few times. Unique molecular identifiers tagged the TCRbeta library. TCRdb processed the PCR reads anew with MiXCR; each CDR3 protein has one entry. This sample has 350,000 to 450,000 distinct CDR3 sequences, with around 20% found just once. The CDR3 totals 15 residues. The V end was cut by 5 bases, the J end by 0 bases, with 17 bases between. Looked up from germline, CDR1 is DFQATT and CDR2 is SNEGSKA (reference sequence). The receptor comes from a human donor who donated a stem cell graft to a child with acute myeloid leukemia. This chain links TRBV20-1 with TRBJ2-7, with D tentatively TRBD2 (6 bases). This sample comprised PBMCs from the stem cell graft donor, obtained from the stem cell graft. CDR3 loop: CSAQMIAASSYEQYF. CDR3 DNA sequence: TGCAGTGCTCAGATGATAGCGGCCAGCTCCTACGAGCAGTACTTC.